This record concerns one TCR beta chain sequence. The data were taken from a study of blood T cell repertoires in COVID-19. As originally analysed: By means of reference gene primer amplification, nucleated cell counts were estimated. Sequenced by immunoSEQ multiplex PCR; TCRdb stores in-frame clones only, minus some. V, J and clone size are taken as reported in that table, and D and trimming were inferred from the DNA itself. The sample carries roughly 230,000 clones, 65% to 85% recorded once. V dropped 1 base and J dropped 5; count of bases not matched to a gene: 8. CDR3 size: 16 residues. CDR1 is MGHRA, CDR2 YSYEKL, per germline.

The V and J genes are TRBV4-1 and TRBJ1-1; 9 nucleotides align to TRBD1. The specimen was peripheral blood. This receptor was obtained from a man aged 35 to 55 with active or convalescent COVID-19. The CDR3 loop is CASSQGSGTGRTEAFF. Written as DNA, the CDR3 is TGCGCCAGCAGCCAAGGATCCGGGACAGGGAGGACTGAAGCTTTCTTT.